These 26 T cell receptor beta chains share one sample of origin, sequenced in a study of PD-L1 blockade in urothelial cancer. Repertoires were generated with immunoSEQ multiplex PCR, while TCRdb's copy carries only in-frame clones and drops some. The repertoire has about 100,000 clones, roughly 84% of them found once; the top ten carry roughly 2.2%. The sample consisted of PBMCs, taken around atezolizumab (anti-PD-L1) treatment. The receptor source for this set is a man in his fifties with urothelial cancer.

The chain recombines TRBV9 with TRBJ2-5, with TRBD2 identical over 8 bases. The junction had 9 bases not matched to a gene; V was cut back by 0 bases and J by 5 bases. Germline loops: CDR1 SGDLS, CDR2 YYNGEE. This CDR3 is built from 16 residues. The DNA of the CDR3 is TGTGCCAGCAGCGTAGGTCCAGCGGGAGAGGGTGAGACCCAGTACTTC. This translates into CASSVGPAGEGETQYF.

The chain combines TRBV7-9 with TRBJ1-1, with TRBD1 identical over 9 bases. This CDR3 has 16 amino acids. Germline CDR1 is SEHNR and CDR2 is FQNEAQ (reference sequence). The V segment lost 1 base and the J segment 5 bases; nucleotides outside the gene matches: 8. CDR3 nucleotide sequence: TGTGCCAGCAGCTTAGGGACAGGGGCGCGGGGAACTGAAGCTTTCTTT. It specifies CASSLGTGARGTEAFF.

The chain carries TRBV15 and TRBJ1-6; D is undetermined. The CDR3 loop spans 15 amino acids. Germline CDR1 and CDR2: LNHNV and YYDKDF (reference sequence). V lost 3 bases and J lost 6, with 12 bases in between. The CDR3 sequence: CATSSGTVANSPLHF. In DNA form, the CDR3 reads TGTGCCACCAGCAGCGGTACAGTCGCTAATTCACCCCTCCACTTT.

V gene TRBV5-3 combines with J gene TRBJ1-6, with D perhaps TRBD1 (6 bases). TRBV5-3 is treated as an ORF (open reading frame) with a function not yet certain. The ends were cut back, 1 base at V and 2 bases at J, with 10 bases in the middle. The CDR3 runs 16 residues. CDR3 nucleotides: TGTGCCAGAAGCTTGACAGGGCCCGCCTATAATTCACCCCTCCACTTT. It translates to CARSLTGPAYNSPLHF.

The chain combines TRBV11-2 with TRBJ2-1; tentatively, D is TRBD2 (7 bases). The germline CDR1 and CDR2 sequences are SGHAT and FQNNGV. The CDR3 has 17 residues. Trimming removed 1 base from V and 2 bases from J, with 15 bases in between. This chain's CDR3 is CASSLGGGGRAYNEQFF. The CDR3 region has the DNA TGTGCCAGCAGCTTAGGGGGGGGCGGTCGCGCCTACAATGAGCAGTTCTTC. Drawing the rest from reference TRBV11-2 and TRBJ2-1, the complete variable domain is EAGVAQSPRYKIIEKRQSVAFWCNPISGHATLYWYQQILGQGPKLLIQFQNNGVVDDSQLPKDRFSAERLKGVDSTLKIQPAKLEDSAVYLCASSLGGGGRAYNEQFFGPGTRLTVL.

The chain has TRBV2 and TRBJ1-3, with D unclear. Germline V lookup: CDR1 SNHLY, CDR2 FYNNEI. The V and J ends lost 5 bases and 0 bases respectively, with 23 bases between them. The CDR3 consists of 19 residues. The CDR3 bases are TGTGCCAGCAGTTACCATCCATCCTTGGCGGAGAACTCTGGAAACACCATATATTTT. It yields the protein CASSYHPSLAENSGNTIYF.

The chain recombines TRBV28 with TRBJ2-7, with a possible D match to TRBD2 (7 bases). Trimming shortened V by 6 bases and J by 4 bases, and 13 bases separated the two germline ends. The CDR3 totals 13 residues. The germline V gene encodes CDR1 MDHEN and CDR2 SYDVKM. This CDR3 reads CASSLGGGYEQYF. In DNA form, the CDR3 reads TGTGCCAGCAGCCTGGGAGGGGGTTACGAGCAGTACTTC.

The rearrangement joins TRBV18 to TRBJ2-1, with 13 bases aligning to TRBD2. Germline CDR1 KGHSH, CDR2 LQKENI. This CDR3 contains 16 residues. V was pared by 5 bases and J by 9 bases, with 10 bases of the junction left unmatched. The DNA for the CDR3 is TGTGCCAGCTCAGATCCGGGACTAGCGGGACAGGGTGAGCAGTTCTTC. This gives the protein CASSDPGLAGQGEQFF.

The chain uses TRBV21-1 and TRBJ2-7; the table gives TRBD2 as D, unverified against the DNA. TRBV21-1 constitutes a pseudogene. CDR3 size: 21 residues. This CDR3 reads CASSEDLGANWGEGLGYEQYF. Written as DNA, the CDR3 is TGTGCCAGCAGCGAAGATCTTGGGGCAAACTGGGGGGAGGGCCTAGGCTACGAGCAGTACTTC.

This sequence joins TRBV19 and TRBJ2-3; TRBD1 is a possible D gene (6 bases). V lost 1 base, J lost 0 bases, and 8 bases lay in between. In germline, CDR1 is LNHDA, CDR2 SQIVND (reference sequence). The CDR3 loop spans 15 amino acids. CDR3: CASSIGTVSTDTQYF. CDR3 DNA sequence: TGTGCCAGTAGTATAGGGACAGTAAGCACAGATACGCAGTATTTT.

The chain employs TRBV5-1 and TRBJ1-4, with 9 bases identical to TRBD1. Trimming removed 2 bases from V and 6 bases from J; junction bases left unmatched: 5. CDR1 is SGHRS and CDR2 is YFSETQ in the germline V gene. The CDR3 spans 15 residues. CDR3 bases: TGCGCCAGCAGCTTAAACGGACAGGGGTATGAAAAACTGTTTTTT. This sequence encodes CASSLNGQGYEKLFF.

This chain connects TRBV6-5 to TRBJ2-5, with 7 bases lining up with TRBD1. Trimming took 6 bases from V and 3 from J; bases not matched to a gene: 7. The CDR3 has 14 residues. The germline V gene encodes CDR1 MNHEY and CDR2 SVGAGI. This CDR3 reads CASRAGDREETQYF. CDR3 nucleotide sequence: TGTGCCAGCAGGGCCGGGGACAGAGAAGAGACCCAGTACTTC.

The rearrangement links TRBV6-1 to TRBJ2-7, with 9 bases aligning to TRBD2. V was pared by 2 bases and J by 6 bases, with 8 bases of the junction left unmatched. Germline CDR1 is MNHNS and CDR2 is SASEGT. The length of the CDR3 is 15 residues. For the CDR3, the DNA is TGTGCCAGCAGTGAACGCGGGAGGGGGCCGGGCGAGCAGTACTTC. It is translated as CASSERGRGPGEQYF.

This clone was seen just once. The chain is built from TRBV28 and TRBJ1-5, with TRBD1 matching over 7 bases. This CDR3 is built from 15 residues. The V gene's germline CDR1 is MDHEN and CDR2 SYDVKM. V lost 6 bases and J lost 1; bases outside the gene matches: 6. The CDR3 sequence is CASRRSTGSNQPQHF. The DNA for the CDR3 is TGTGCCAGCAGGAGGTCGACAGGGAGCAATCAGCCCCAGCATTTT. Looking up the rest from reference TRBV28 and TRBJ1-5 gives the full variable domain: DVKVTQSSRYLVKRTGEKVFLECVQDMDHENMFWYRQDPGLGLRLIYFSYDVKMKEKGDIPEGYSVSREKKERFSLILESASTNQTSMYLCASRRSTGSNQPQHFGDGTRLSIL.

The chain couples TRBV14 to TRBJ1-3; 8 positions agree with TRBD1. The CDR3 runs 15 residues. V lost 1 base and J lost 4; bases outside the gene matches: 3. Per germline, CDR1 SGHDN and CDR2 FVKESK. The CDR3 sequence is CASSQAGGSGNTIYF. In nucleotides, the CDR3 is TGTGCCAGCAGCCAAGCAGGGGGCTCCGGAAACACCATATATTTT.

The V call is TRBV6-5, the J call TRBJ2-7; weak D call: TRBD1 (6 bases). Trimming cost V 6 bases and J 1 base, with 16 bases left between them. The CDR3 consists of 15 residues. Germline V gene sequence: CDR1 MNHEY, CDR2 SVGAGI. The CDR3 sequence is CASSRDTGSSYEQYF. The CDR3 DNA sequence: TGTGCCAGCAGCAGAGACACAGGGTCTTCCTACGAGCAGTACTTC.

The chain carries TRBV11-2 and TRBJ2-5, with 8 nucleotides matching TRBD2. Per the germline V gene, CDR1 is SGHAT and CDR2 is FQNNGV. V lost 5 bases, J lost 5 bases, and 10 bases stayed unmatched. This CDR3 spans 15 amino acids. The CDR3 sequence: CASSPGGSGMETQYF. In DNA, the CDR3 is TGTGCCAGCAGCCCCGGTGGTAGCGGGATGGAGACCCAGTACTTC.

In this sample, this clone turned up once. This chain joins TRBV7-9 and TRBJ2-1; D ambiguous. The CDR3 loop spans 13 amino acids. Per the germline V gene, CDR1 is SEHNR and CDR2 is FQNEAQ (reference sequence). V lost 6 bases and J 0 bases, leaving 6 bases between the germline ends. The CDR3 DNA reads TGTGCCAGCAGTCCTCGCTCCTACAATGAGCAGTTCTTC. Translating it yields CASSPRSYNEQFF.

This clone was observed a few times. The V and J genes are TRBV7-9 and TRBJ1-2; 7 positions match TRBD1. V gave up 6 bases and J gave up 4 bases; unmatched junction bases: 5. The CDR3 length is 13 residues. Germline lookup yields CDR1 SEHNR and CDR2 FQNEAQ (reference sequence). The DNA for the CDR3 is TGTGCCAGCAGTACAGGGGTAGCCTATGGCTACACCTTC. This gives the protein CASSTGVAYGYTF.

The chain employs TRBV4-2 and TRBJ2-7, with 10 nucleotides matching TRBD1. Germline CDR1 LGHNA, CDR2 YNFKEQ. V shed 1 base, J shed 4 bases, and the junction held 10 bases outside the gene matches. CDR3 size: 17 residues. This CDR3 reads CASSQAEQPGQGYEQYF. Written as DNA, the CDR3 is TGTGCCAGCAGCCAAGCGGAACAACCGGGACAGGGGTACGAGCAGTACTTC.

The chain recombines TRBV18 with TRBJ2-3, with D maybe TRBD2 (5 bases). Per germline, CDR1 KGHSH and CDR2 LQKENI. The CDR3 spans 13 residues. Trimming removed 3 bases at V and 4 bases at J, with 8 bases between. The CDR3 protein is CASSPQRADTQYF. The CDR3 DNA is TGTGCCAGCTCACCCCAGAGGGCAGATACGCAGTATTTT. Full variable domain (remainder filled in from reference TRBV18 and TRBJ2-3): NAGVMQNPRHLVRRRGQEARLRCSPMKGHSHVYWYRQLPEEGLKFMVYLQKENIIDESGMPKERFSAEFPKEGPSILRIQQVVRGDSAAYFCASSPQRADTQYFGPGTRLTVL.

The chain carries TRBV7-3 and TRBJ2-5, with 13 nucleotides matching TRBD2. The germline V gene encodes CDR1 SGHTA and CDR2 FQGTGA. The ends lost 3 bases at V and 2 bases at J; junction bases unmatched: 0. The CDR3 totals 15 residues. This CDR3 reads CASSLGLAGQETQYF. CDR3 in DNA: TGTGCCAGCAGCTTGGGACTAGCGGGGCAAGAGACCCAGTACTTC.

This CDR3 is CASTIQGFEAFF. The CDR3 DNA reads as TGTGCCAGTACCATACAGGGCTTTGAAGCTTTCTTT. The chain has TRBV19 and TRBJ1-1; possible D gene TRBD1, 6 bases. V lost 7 bases and J 7 bases, leaving 13 bases between the germline ends. Germline V gene sequence: CDR1 LNHDA, CDR2 SQIVND (reference sequence). The CDR3 runs 12 residues.

J is TRBJ2-7 and V is TRBV6-5, with 7 bases identical to TRBD2. The CDR3 is 15 amino acids. Germline V gene data show CDR1 as MNHEY and CDR2 as SVGAGI. V dropped 4 bases and J dropped 0; count of bases not matched to a gene: 6. CDR3 residues: CASSSVPSGSYEQYF. The CDR3, as DNA: TGTGCCAGCAGTTCCGTCCCTAGCGGCTCCTACGAGCAGTACTTC.

The sample holds one count of this clone. V and J are TRBV2 and TRBJ1-2; the D is unclear. The length of the CDR3 is 13 residues. Per the germline V gene, CDR1 is SNHLY and CDR2 is FYNNEI. Deletions cut 5 bases from V and 3 bases from J, with 10 bases between. CDR3 sequence reads: CASSSAVYYGYTF. The CDR3 DNA is TGTGCCAGCAGTTCCGCAGTATACTATGGCTACACCTTC.

This chain uses TRBV19 with TRBJ1-5; no clear D gene. The V and J ends lost 7 bases and 0 bases respectively, with 13 bases between them. The CDR3 contains 15 residues. Germline V gene data show CDR1 as LNHDA and CDR2 as SQIVND (reference sequence). The CDR3 DNA sequence: TGTGCCAGTAACCCTGGGCGTAATAGCAATCAGCCCCAGCATTTT. It specifies CASNPGRNSNQPQHF.